The source of this T cell receptor (beta chain) is a study of blood T cell repertoires in COVID-19. Across the study: The cDNA or gDNA used as material had been derived from T cells, B-cell-depleted T cells, or PBMCs.

Per the germline V gene, CDR1 is SEHNR and CDR2 is FQNEAQ (reference sequence). The CDR3 covers 15 residues. The V segment lost 4 bases and the J segment 3 bases; nucleotides outside the gene matches: 8. Per the original data handling: By means of reference gene primer amplification, nucleated cell counts were estimated. Clones were read by immunoSEQ multiplex PCR, and TCRdb kept only the in-frame ones, dropping some. The V and J calls and clone size come from that table; D and trimming were worked out from the DNA. The sample has 120,000 or so clones; around 80% are singletons. The chain employs TRBV7-9 and TRBJ1-2, with 7 bases lining up with TRBD1. The clonotype was recovered from a woman aged 45-65 years with acute or convalescent COVID-19. The sequenced material came from peripheral blood. In nucleotides, the CDR3 is TGTGCCAGCAGCTCCACTTCCGGGACAGACTATGGCTACACCTTC. Protein: CASSSTSGTDYGYTF.